A single T cell receptor (beta chain) is shown here with its context. Antigen specificity is unknown. The source of the sample is a study of T cells in localized non-small cell lung cancer. Study results and caveats: Within adjacent lung there appeared a median around 60 of the top 100 tumor clones. Only one tumor region went through sequencing, so heterogeneity may still be there. The study linked higher blood T cell density to longer overall survival. Uninvolved adjacent lung had higher T cell clonality than tumor and all other tissues.

Trimming cost V 5 bases and J 4 bases, with 6 bases left between them. CDR1 and CDR2 from the germline V gene are SEHNR and FQNEAQ (reference sequence). The CDR3 runs 13 residues. Clones were sequenced by immunoSEQ multiplex PCR, and TCRdb holds only the in-frame ones, with some missing. The sample has fewer than 25,000 clones, approximately 91% seen once. V gene TRBV7-9 combines with J gene TRBJ2-6; D is undetermined. The TCR comes from a woman aged 40-69 years with stage I lung adenocarcinoma. This specimen consisted of peripheral blood, obtained before any cancer treatment. The CDR3 reads CASSPPGANVLTF. CDR3 sequence (DNA): TGTGCCAGCAGCCCCCCAGGGGCCAACGTCCTGACTTTC. The full variable domain, in which reference TRBV7-9 and TRBJ2-6 provide the parts outside the CDR3, is DTGVSQNPRHKITKRGQNVTFRCDPISEHNRLYWYRQTLGQGPEFLTYFQNEAQLEKSRLLSDRFSAERPKGSFSTLEIQRTEQGDSAMYLCASSPPGANVLTFGAGSRLTVL.